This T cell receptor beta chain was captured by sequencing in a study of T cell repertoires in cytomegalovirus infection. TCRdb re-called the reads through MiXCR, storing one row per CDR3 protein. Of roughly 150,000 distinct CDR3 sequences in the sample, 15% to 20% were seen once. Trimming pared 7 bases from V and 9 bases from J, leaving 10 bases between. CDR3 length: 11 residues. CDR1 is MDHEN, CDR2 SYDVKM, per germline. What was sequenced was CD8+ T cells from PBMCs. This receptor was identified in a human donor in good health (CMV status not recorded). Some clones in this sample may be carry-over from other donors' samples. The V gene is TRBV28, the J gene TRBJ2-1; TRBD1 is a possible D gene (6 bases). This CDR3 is CASTFRGEQFF. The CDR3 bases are TGTGCCAGCACCTTCAGGGGTGAGCAGTTCTTC. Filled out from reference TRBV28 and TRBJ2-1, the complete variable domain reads DVKVTQSSRYLVKRTGEKVFLECVQDMDHENMFWYRQDPGLGLRLIYFSYDVKMKEKGDIPEGYSVSREKKERFSLILESASTNQTSMYLCASTFRGEQFFGPGTRLTVL.